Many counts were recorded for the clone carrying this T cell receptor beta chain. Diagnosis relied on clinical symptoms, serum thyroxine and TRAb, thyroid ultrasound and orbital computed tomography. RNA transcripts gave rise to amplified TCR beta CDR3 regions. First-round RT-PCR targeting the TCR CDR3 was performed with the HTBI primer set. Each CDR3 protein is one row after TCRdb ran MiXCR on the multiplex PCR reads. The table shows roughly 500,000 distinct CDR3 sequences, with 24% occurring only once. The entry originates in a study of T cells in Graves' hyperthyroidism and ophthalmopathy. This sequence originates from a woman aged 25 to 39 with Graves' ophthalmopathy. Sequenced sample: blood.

The CDR3 coding sequence is TGCGCCAGCGAGCCCAACGACGGGGTCTACGAGCAGTACTTC. This translates into CASEPNDGVYEQYF. The chain links TRBV10-2 to TRBJ2-7; TRBD2 might be the D (5 bases). Trimming pared 8 bases from V and 3 bases from J, leaving 17 bases between. CDR3 length: 14 amino acids. Per the germline V gene, CDR1 is WSHSY and CDR2 is SAAADI.